This T cell receptor beta chain came from a study of cytomegalovirus exposure and HLA in healthy donors. Study-wide findings and caveats: A previous analysis found most TCR beta V segments productive roughly 87% or roughly 30% of the time.

Primers: 60 Vbeta forward and 13 Jbeta reverse. Some clones are missing from TCRdb's copy, which holds only in-frame ones; the method was immunoSEQ multiplex PCR. The table includes about 140,000 clones, about four fifths detected once. Regarding this clone: Its antigen is currently unknown.

The CDR3 totals 17 residues. Per the germline V gene, CDR1 is SGHVS and CDR2 is FQNEAQ. The V gene end was trimmed by 5 bases and the J gene end by 2 bases; junction bases not matched to a gene: 8. This receptor was taken from a male donor in good health and CMV-seropositive. The chain joins TRBV7-8 to TRBJ2-1, with 11 bases matching TRBD2. Sequenced: PBMCs. The CDR3 sequence is CASSPSSGRLAYNEQFF. The CDR3 DNA reads TGTGCCAGCAGCCCCTCTAGCGGGAGGTTGGCCTACAATGAGCAGTTCTTC.